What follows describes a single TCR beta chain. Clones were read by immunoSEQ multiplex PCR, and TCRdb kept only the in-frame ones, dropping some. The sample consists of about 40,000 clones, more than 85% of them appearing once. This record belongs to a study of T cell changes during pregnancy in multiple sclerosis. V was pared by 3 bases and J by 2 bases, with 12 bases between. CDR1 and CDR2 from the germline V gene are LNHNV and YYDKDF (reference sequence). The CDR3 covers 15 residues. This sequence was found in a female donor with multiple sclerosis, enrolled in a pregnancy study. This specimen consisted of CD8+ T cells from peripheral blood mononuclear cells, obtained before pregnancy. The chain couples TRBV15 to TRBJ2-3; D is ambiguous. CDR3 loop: CATSSGYSLTDTQYF. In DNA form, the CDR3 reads TGTGCCACCAGCAGCGGGTACTCTCTCACAGATACGCAGTATTTT.